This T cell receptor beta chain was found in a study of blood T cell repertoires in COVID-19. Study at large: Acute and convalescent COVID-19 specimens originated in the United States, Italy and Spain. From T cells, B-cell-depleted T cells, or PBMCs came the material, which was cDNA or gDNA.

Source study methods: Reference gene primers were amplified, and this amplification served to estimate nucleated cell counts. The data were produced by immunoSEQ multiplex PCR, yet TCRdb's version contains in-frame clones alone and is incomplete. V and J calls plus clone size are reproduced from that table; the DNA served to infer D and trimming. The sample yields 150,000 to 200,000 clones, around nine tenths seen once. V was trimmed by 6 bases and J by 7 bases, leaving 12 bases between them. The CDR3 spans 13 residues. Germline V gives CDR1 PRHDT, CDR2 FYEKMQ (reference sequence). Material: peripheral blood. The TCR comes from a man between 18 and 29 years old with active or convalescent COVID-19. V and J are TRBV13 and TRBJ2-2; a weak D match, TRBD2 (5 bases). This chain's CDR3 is CASSSSRGGELFF. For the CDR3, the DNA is TGTGCCAGCAGTTCAAGTCGGGGCGGGGAGCTGTTTTTT.